One sample yielded the 19 T cell receptor beta chains listed below, sequenced in a study of blood T cell repertoires in COVID-19 (dated by TCRdb to about 2020). The library was built by means of the immunoSEQ multiplex PCR assay. Imported from immuneACCESS, the table was reduced by TCRdb to in-frame sequences with V and J called. These copies leave out some clones; in studies compared against another copy, an unresolved V gene accounts for under half, and the cause of the remainder is not known. The sample table contains 84,000 or so clones; only one count was recorded for 83% of them. The ten biggest clones cover roughly 30% of the sample. The source material was peripheral blood. All receptors derive from an elderly woman with acute or convalescent COVID-19.

This clone came up once. The chain combines TRBV19 with TRBJ1-5; maybe TRBD1 (6 bases). Trimming shortened V by 3 bases and J by 7 bases, and 13 bases separated the two germline ends. CDR3 length: 14 residues. Germline values: CDR1 LNHDA, CDR2 SQIVND (reference sequence). CDR3 amino acids: CASSMSGGRQPQHF. DNA for the CDR3: TGTGCCAGTAGTATGTCTGGGGGCCGACAGCCCCAGCATTTT.

This chain uses TRBV19 with TRBJ1-5; TRBD1 aligns across 10 bases. The CDR3 is made up of 16 amino acids. V lost 0 bases and J lost 6; bases outside the gene matches: 5. Looked up from germline, CDR1 is LNHDA and CDR2 is SQIVND (reference sequence). This chain's CDR3 is CASSIDLGQGGQPQHF. In DNA, the CDR3 is TGTGCCAGTAGTATAGATCTCGGACAGGGGGGTCAGCCCCAGCATTTT.

J is TRBJ1-1 and V is TRBV6-5; a weak D match, TRBD1 (6 bases). V lost 4 bases, J lost 3 bases, and 9 bases lay in between. The CDR3 loop spans 13 amino acids. Germline V gene lookup returns CDR1 MNHEY and CDR2 SVGAGI. CDR3 in amino acids: CASSLNRDTEAFF. In DNA form, the CDR3 reads TGTGCCAGCAGTTTAAACAGGGACACTGAAGCTTTCTTT.

V is TRBV28 and J is TRBJ1-1, with D maybe TRBD1 (5 bases). V was trimmed by 6 bases and J by 6 bases, leaving 14 bases between them. In germline, CDR1 is MDHEN, CDR2 SYDVKM. The length of the CDR3 is 13 residues. DNA of the CDR3: TGTGCCAGCAGAGGGGTGAATCAGGCTGAAGCTTTCTTT. Its translation: CASRGVNQAEAFF.

The chain uses TRBV11-2 and TRBJ2-1; 12 bases fit TRBD2. Unmatched junction bases numbered 7, after V lost 5 bases and J lost 2 bases. The length of the CDR3 is 17 residues. Germline CDR1 and CDR2: SGHAT and FQNNGV. The CDR3 reads CASSPSSGRATYNEQFF. CDR3 bases: TGTGCCAGCAGCCCCTCTAGCGGGAGGGCCACCTACAATGAGCAGTTCTTC. Filled out from reference TRBV11-2 and TRBJ2-1, the complete variable domain reads EAGVAQSPRYKIIEKRQSVAFWCNPISGHATLYWYQQILGQGPKLLIQFQNNGVVDDSQLPKDRFSAERLKGVDSTLKIQPAKLEDSAVYLCASSPSSGRATYNEQFFGPGTRLTVL.

The V gene is TRBV19, the J gene TRBJ2-5, with no clear D. Trimming removed 7 bases at V and 5 bases at J, with 14 bases between. The CDR3 sequence is 13 residues long. Germline lookup yields CDR1 LNHDA and CDR2 SQIVND (reference sequence). This CDR3 reads CASNPPGRETQYF. For the CDR3, the DNA is TGTGCCAGTAACCCCCCGGGTCGGGAGACCCAGTACTTC.

The gene calls are TRBV14 and TRBJ2-7; D is perhaps TRBD2 (5 bases). The CDR3 runs 16 residues. Trimming pared 1 base from V and 4 bases from J, leaving 17 bases between. The germline V gene has CDR1 SGHDN and CDR2 FVKESK. The CDR3 coding sequence is TGTGCCAGCAGCCAAGTGAGGGAGTTCCGCATTTACGAGCAGTACTTC. It codes for CASSQVREFRIYEQYF.

This chain connects TRBV5-1 to TRBJ2-7, with 9 nucleotides matching TRBD2. The ends lost 1 base at V and 4 bases at J; junction bases unmatched: 6. The CDR3 consists of 15 residues. Germline CDR1 and CDR2: SGHRS and YFSETQ. CDR3 loop: CASSLRLAGDYEQYF. DNA of the CDR3: TGCGCCAGCAGCTTGAGGTTAGCGGGAGATTACGAGCAGTACTTC.

This rearrangement joins TRBV18 to TRBJ1-5; the D gene is possibly TRBD1 (6 bases). Between the trimmed V and J ends, which lost 2 bases and 1 base, there was a span of 12 bases. Germline values: CDR1 KGHSH, CDR2 LQKENI. The CDR3 consists of 16 residues. DNA for the CDR3: TGTGCCAGCTCACCAAACCAGGGGTCCAGCAATCAGCCCCAGCATTTT. Amino acids: CASSPNQGSSNQPQHF.

The CDR3 is CASSLVGGVTEAFF. DNA for the CDR3: TGTGCCAGCAGCTTAGTGGGGGGTGTCACTGAAGCTTTCTTT. The rearrangement joins TRBV7-2 to TRBJ1-1; tentatively, D is TRBD1 (5 bases). This CDR3 has 14 residues. Trimming shortened V by 1 base and J by 4 bases, and 10 bases separated the two germline ends. The germline V gene has CDR1 SGHTA and CDR2 FQGNSA.

The chain is built from TRBV20-1 and TRBJ2-7; 12 bases match TRBD2. The CDR3 is 19 residues long. The trim removed 3 bases at V and 0 bases at J, leaving 15 bases unmatched. Germline lookup yields CDR1 DFQATT and CDR2 SNEGSKA (reference sequence). CDR3 residues: CSASGQGRTSGVSSYEQYF. The CDR3 nucleotides are TGCAGTGCTAGTGGGCAGGGAAGGACTAGCGGGGTAAGCTCCTACGAGCAGTACTTC.

This clone was seen more than once but under ten times. The gene calls are TRBV20-1 and TRBJ2-7, with 7 bases lining up with TRBD2. Per the germline V gene, CDR1 is DFQATT and CDR2 is SNEGSKA (reference sequence). Losses at the gene ends were 6 bases for V and 7 bases for J; bases not matched to a gene: 6. The CDR3 is 11 residues long. This chain's CDR3 is CSAGGSGEQYF. CDR3 DNA: TGCAGTGCCGGGGGGTCGGGTGAGCAGTACTTC.

The V and J genes are TRBV7-2 and TRBJ2-3; no clear D. The CDR3 sequence is 16 residues long. Trimming removed 0 bases at V and 2 bases at J, with 12 bases between. The germline gives CDR1 SGHTA, CDR2 FQGNSA. The CDR3 nucleotides read TGTGCCAGCAGCTTAGCTGTCCCGCGTATCACAGATACGCAGTATTTT. Translation gives CASSLAVPRITDTQYF.

The chain employs TRBV7-3 and TRBJ2-2; 16 bases agree with TRBD2. V lost 5 bases and J lost 4; bases outside the gene matches: 19. Looked up from germline, CDR1 is SGHTA and CDR2 is FQGTGA. The CDR3 sequence is 22 residues long. The CDR3 reads CASSMQPAGTSGRAEGTGELFF. As DNA, the CDR3 is TGTGCCAGCAGCATGCAACCTGCCGGGACTAGCGGGAGGGCCGAGGGCACCGGGGAGCTGTTTTTT.

The rearrangement uses TRBV27 and TRBJ2-7, with D possibly TRBD2 on 6 matching bases. Per germline, CDR1 MNHEY and CDR2 SMNVEV (reference sequence). The CDR3 is 12 residues long. With 9 bases removed from V and 0 bases from J, the gap between germline ends came to 9 bases. Here the CDR3 reads CARLADSYEQYF. DNA of the CDR3: TGTGCCAGACTAGCTGACTCCTACGAGCAGTACTTC.

The rearrangement links TRBV29-1 to TRBJ2-7; 9 bases match TRBD1. The CDR3 has 14 amino acids. J was trimmed by 3 bases and V by 4 bases; bases with no gene match: 7. Germline-derived CDR1 and CDR2 are SQVTM and ANQGSEA. In DNA, the CDR3 is TGCAGCGTTGCTTCTCCGGGACAGGGCTACGAGCAGTACTTC. This codes for CSVASPGQGYEQYF.

The sample holds one count of this clone. J is TRBJ2-7 and V is TRBV5-5; D is perhaps TRBD2 (5 bases). V was pared by 1 base and J by 2 bases, with 13 bases between. Germline assignment: CDR1 SGHKS and CDR2 YYEKEE (reference sequence). This CDR3 is 15 amino acids long. CDR3 sequence: CASSLSGPQPYEQYF. In nucleotides, the CDR3 is TGTGCCAGCAGCTTGAGCGGTCCCCAGCCCTACGAGCAGTACTTC. The whole variable domain, remainder taken from reference TRBV5-5 and TRBJ2-7, is DAGVTQSPTHLIKTRGQQVTLRCSPISGHKSVSWYQQVLGQGPQFIFQYYEKEERGRGNFPDRFSARQFPNYSSELNVNALLLGDSALYLCASSLSGPQPYEQYFGPGTRLTVT.

The chain recombines TRBV4-2 with TRBJ2-1; 8 bases map to TRBD2. Germline loops: CDR1 LGHNA, CDR2 YNFKEQ. Trimming at V came to 3 bases and at J to 8 bases, leaving 9 bases not matched to a gene. This CDR3 is 15 amino acids long. CDR3 in amino acids: CASSHRPGRVDEQFF. CDR3 DNA: TGTGCCAGCAGCCACAGGCCCGGGAGGGTCGATGAGCAGTTCTTC.

The chain's CDR3 is CASSLQGNYGYTF. DNA for the CDR3: TGTGCCAGCAGCCTTCAGGGGAACTATGGCTACACCTTC. V and J are TRBV14 and TRBJ1-2, with TRBD1 as a possible D gene (6 bases). The CDR3 consists of 13 residues. V lost 4 bases, J lost 2 bases, and 8 bases lay in between. Germline-derived CDR1 and CDR2 are SGHDN and FVKESK.